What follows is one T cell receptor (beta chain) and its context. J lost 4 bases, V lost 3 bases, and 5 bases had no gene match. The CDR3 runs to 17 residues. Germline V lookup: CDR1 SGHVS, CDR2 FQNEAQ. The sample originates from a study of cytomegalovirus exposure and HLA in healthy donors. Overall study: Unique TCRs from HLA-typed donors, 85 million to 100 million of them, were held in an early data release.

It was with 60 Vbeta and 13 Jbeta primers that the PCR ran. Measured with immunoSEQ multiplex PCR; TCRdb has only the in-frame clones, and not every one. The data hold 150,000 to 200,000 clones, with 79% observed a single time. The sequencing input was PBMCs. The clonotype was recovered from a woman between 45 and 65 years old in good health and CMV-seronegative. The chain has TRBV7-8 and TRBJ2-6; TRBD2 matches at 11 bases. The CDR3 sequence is CASSFSGRASGANVLTF. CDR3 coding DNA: TGTGCCAGCAGCTTTAGCGGGAGGGCCTCCGGGGCCAACGTCCTGACTTTC.